This record covers a single TCR beta chain. The antigen is unknown. This record comes from a study of PD-1 blockade in classical Hodgkin lymphoma. Profiled with immunoSEQ multiplex PCR; TCRdb holds only in-frame clones, not every one. Of about 40,000 clones in the sample, more than 75% were seen once. Study conclusions and caveats: No one has yet defined what causes the repertoire differences, which may be disease activity or prior therapy.

There was relapse after autologous stem cell transplantation in every patient, and there was variation in brentuximab vedotin exposure. Germline CDR1 reads LGHNT; CDR2 reads FRNRAP. Trimming removed 2 bases at V and 4 bases at J, with 6 bases between. The CDR3 is 13 residues long. The starting material was peripheral blood mononuclear cells (PBMCs), obtained at baseline. V gene TRBV12-5 combines with J gene TRBJ1-5; D remains unclear. The sequence was collected from a human donor with classical Hodgkin lymphoma. The CDR3 nucleotides are TGTGCTAGTGGTTTGTTGGGGAATCAGCCCCAGCATTTT. Encoded protein: CASGLLGNQPQHF.